This T cell receptor (beta chain) was sequenced during a study of shared clonotypes between healthy human individuals (TCRdb year 2020). Broadly, across the study: The cohort comprised a couple of women and a few men aged 18 to 49 years. For each donor, three plates each were used for CD4 naive and CD4 memory, two plates were used for CD8 naive, and one plate was used for CD8 memory. To estimate repertoire size and how much clonotype sharing occurs between individuals, the study deeply sequenced the blood TCR repertoires of five healthy adults. To increase sequencing depth and limit assay-specific biases, TCR repertoire library preparation and sequencing were carried out by different laboratories using diverse techniques. Between about 0.85 and 8.9 billion PBMCs per donor were obtained by leukapheresis. Paper-wide results and their limitations: Incomplete sequencing was indicated by rarefaction of sorted-subset datasets, despite the large sequencing depth. Clonotypes shared by all four sorted-subset donors showed higher generation probabilities than non-shared clonotypes. Pairwise subsampling led to the expectation that sequencing depth would affect the degree of clonotype sharing among donors. Naive subsets generally had larger estimated clonotype richness than memory subsets. Only blood was sampled, and tissue TCR repertoires likely differ from those in blood. The genetic and exposure-history diversity represented was limited by the small number of donors. Sharing across a handful of donors was observed for 4.5% to 6.5% of naive CD4, under 4% of naive CD8, 2.3% of memory CD4, and around 0.42% of memory CD8 clonotypes.

On this clone itself: Its recognized antigen is unknown. The record has no base qualities; no much larger clone is one base away.

Donors were healthy HIV-negative adults with no recently reported acute infections or vaccinations. Every donor was a Caucasian adult living in Nashville, Tennessee, USA. CD4+ T cells were enriched by magnetic negative selection, after which naive cells were positively selected on CD45RA and the negative fraction was taken as the memory subset. Blood was obtained by leukapheresis, after which PBMCs were separated by Ficoll-Histopaque density gradient centrifugation and cryopreserved in liquid nitrogen vapor phase. Analytical flow cytometry was used to check the purity and quantity of every magnetically sorted T cell population. From each sorted fraction, genomic DNA was isolated and quantified by UV absorbance on a Nanodrop 2000c. TCR CDR3 regions were amplified from genomic DNA by multiplex PCR using the deep immunoSEQ assay. Extracted genomic DNA from each cell subset was distributed evenly across all wells of several immunoSEQ 96-well plates, and each plate was treated as a replicate. Each replicate PCR for sorted subsets received about 180 ng genomic DNA, equal to about 30,000 T cell genomes. The purified libraries were quantified using a Qubit 3.0 fluorometer, sized with a Bioanalyzer 2100, and then quantified again using the KAPA Library Quantification kit. A separate single-read 150-cycle Illumina NextSeq 550 flow cell was used to sequence each immunoSEQ 96-well plate. The source study handled its data this way. Because the immunoSEQ output included only junctional sequences and no quality scores, the filtering could not be the same as the filtering used for full-length reads. Sequences were annotated with PyIR, a Python wrapper for IgBLAST v1.9, and V/J genes and CDR3 were assigned using IMGT germline references. Reads were filtered out if the reads had weak V/J assignments (E-value above 1e-6), no CDR3, stop codons, out-of-frame junctions, or ambiguous translated residues. A V3J clonotype was defined by an identical inferred V gene, J gene, and CDR3 amino acid sequence. The percentage overlap between two repertoires was calculated by dividing the number of shared unique clonotypes by the size of the smaller repertoire. Richness of each repertoire was evaluated using RTK rarefaction, the Chao1 estimator, and Recon v2.1 estimates of unobserved clonotypes. Generation probabilities were computed with OLGA for all TCRbeta clonotypes obtained by the gDNA method from a handful of donors. In its TCRdb copy, this immuneACCESS table keeps in-frame sequences only and misses some clones. Where compared with another copy, unresolved V genes explain less than half of these, and the others have no known cause. Clone size and the V and J calls come from that table; the DNA yielded D and trimming. This sample holds millions of clones; 93% were observed only once. Jointly, the top ten make up 0.39% of the sample.

The CDR3 covers 13 residues, taking in both the cysteine and the phenylalanine. Only the CDR3 DNA stays, 39 bases, in frame from base 1. CDR1 and CDR2 were assigned from the germline V gene (reference sequence) as MNHEY and SMNVEV. The germline ends are 12 bases apart after V is trimmed by 5 bases and J by 5 bases. The specimen sequenced was naive CD4+ T cells from PBMCs. The sample's cell subset or site, from its label and the paper: CD45RA+ positively selected. Recombination linked TRBV27 to TRBJ1-1; a confident D gene designation cannot be given. The origin of this receptor is a man younger than 35 in good health. Some clones in this sample may be carry-over from other donors' samples. In nucleotide form, the sequence is TGTGCCAGCAGTCCCCTCGGGAGGACTGAAGCTTTCTTT. Its translation is CASSPLGRTEAFF.